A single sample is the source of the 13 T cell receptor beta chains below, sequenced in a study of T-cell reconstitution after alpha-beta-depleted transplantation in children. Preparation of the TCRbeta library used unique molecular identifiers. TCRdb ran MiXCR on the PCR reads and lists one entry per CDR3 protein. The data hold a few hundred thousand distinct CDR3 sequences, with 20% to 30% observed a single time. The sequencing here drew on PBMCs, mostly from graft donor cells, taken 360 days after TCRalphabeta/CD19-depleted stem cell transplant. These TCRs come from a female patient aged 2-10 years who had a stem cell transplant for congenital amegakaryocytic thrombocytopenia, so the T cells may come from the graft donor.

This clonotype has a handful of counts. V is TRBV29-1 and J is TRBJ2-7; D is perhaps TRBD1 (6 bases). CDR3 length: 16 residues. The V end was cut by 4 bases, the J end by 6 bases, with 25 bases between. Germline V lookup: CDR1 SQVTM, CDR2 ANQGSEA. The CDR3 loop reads CSVGSLGQGRGREQYF. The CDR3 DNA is TGCAGCGTTGGGTCTTTGGGCCAGGGCAGGGGTCGCGAGCAGTACTTC.

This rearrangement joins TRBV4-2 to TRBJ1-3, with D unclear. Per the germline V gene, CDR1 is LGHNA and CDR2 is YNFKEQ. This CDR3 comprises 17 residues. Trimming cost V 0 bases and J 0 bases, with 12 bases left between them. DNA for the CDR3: TGTGCCAGCAGCCAAGACCAAGCGGGCGCCTCTGGAAACACCATATATTTT. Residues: CASSQDQAGASGNTIYF.

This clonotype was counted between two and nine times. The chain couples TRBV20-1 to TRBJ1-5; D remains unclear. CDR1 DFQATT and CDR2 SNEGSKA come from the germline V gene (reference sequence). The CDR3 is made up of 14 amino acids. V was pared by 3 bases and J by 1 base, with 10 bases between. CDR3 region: CSASRPISNQPQHF. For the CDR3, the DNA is TGCAGTGCTAGTCGCCCGATAAGCAATCAGCCCCAGCATTTT.

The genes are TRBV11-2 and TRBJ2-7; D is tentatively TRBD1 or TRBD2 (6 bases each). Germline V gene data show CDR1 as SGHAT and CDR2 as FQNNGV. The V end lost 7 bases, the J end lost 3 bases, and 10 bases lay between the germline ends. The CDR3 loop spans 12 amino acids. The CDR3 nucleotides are TGTGCCAGCAAGGGGGGCCTCTACGAGCAGTACTTC. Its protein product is CASKGGLYEQYF.

The CDR3 is CASSPVANTGELFF. DNA of the CDR3: TGTGCCAGCTCACCAGTTGCGAACACCGGGGAGCTGTTTTTT. The genes are TRBV18 and TRBJ2-2; no reliable D call. The germline V gene encodes CDR1 KGHSH and CDR2 LQKENI. The ends were cut back, 2 bases at V and 0 bases at J, with 4 bases in the middle. This CDR3 is built from 14 residues.

CDR3 bases: TGTGCCAGCAGCCAACCCCTGGGGACTAGCGATTACGAGCAGTACTTC. It codes for CASSQPLGTSDYEQYF. The chain has TRBV4-2 and TRBJ2-7, with 10 nucleotides matching TRBD2. The germline V gene has CDR1 LGHNA and CDR2 YNFKEQ. Trimming removed 2 bases from V and 4 bases from J; junction bases left unmatched: 8. CDR3 length: 16 residues.

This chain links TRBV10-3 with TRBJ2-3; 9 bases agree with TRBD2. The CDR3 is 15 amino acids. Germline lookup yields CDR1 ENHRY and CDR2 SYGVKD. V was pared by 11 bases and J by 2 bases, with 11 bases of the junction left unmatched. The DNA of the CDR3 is TGTGCCGTCCGGCCGGCGGGGGGGGACACAGATACGCAGTATTTT. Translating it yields CAVRPAGGDTDTQYF.

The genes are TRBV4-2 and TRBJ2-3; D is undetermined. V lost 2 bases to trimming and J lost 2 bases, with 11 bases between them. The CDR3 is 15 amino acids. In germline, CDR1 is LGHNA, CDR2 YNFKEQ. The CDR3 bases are TGTGCCAGCAGCCAACTGGACCGAATCACAGATACGCAGTATTTT. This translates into CASSQLDRITDTQYF.

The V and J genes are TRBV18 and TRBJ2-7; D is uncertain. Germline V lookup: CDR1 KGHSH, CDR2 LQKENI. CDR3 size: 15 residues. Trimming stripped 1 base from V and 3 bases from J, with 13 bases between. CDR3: CASSPRSAGYYEQYF. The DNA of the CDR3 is TGTGCCAGCTCACCACGTTCCGCCGGCTACTACGAGCAGTACTTC. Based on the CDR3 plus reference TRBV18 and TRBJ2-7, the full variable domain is NAGVMQNPRHLVRRRGQEARLRCSPMKGHSHVYWYRQLPEEGLKFMVYLQKENIIDESGMPKERFSAEFPKEGPSILRIQQVVRGDSAAYFCASSPRSAGYYEQYFGPGTRLTVT.

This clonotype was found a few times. CDR3 in amino acids: CSAMGGLDYEQYF. CDR3 nucleotide sequence: TGCAGTGCTATGGGCGGATTAGACTACGAGCAGTACTTC. The chain joins TRBV20-1 to TRBJ2-7; D unclear. The CDR3 sequence is 13 residues long. The V gene lost 4 bases and the J gene lost 3 bases, with 13 bases spanning the gap. Germline lookup yields CDR1 DFQATT and CDR2 SNEGSKA (reference sequence).

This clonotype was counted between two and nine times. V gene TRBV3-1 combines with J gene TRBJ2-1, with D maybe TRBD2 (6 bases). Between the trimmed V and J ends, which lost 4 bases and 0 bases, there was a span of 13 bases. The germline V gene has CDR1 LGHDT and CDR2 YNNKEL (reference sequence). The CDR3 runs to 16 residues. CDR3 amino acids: CASSRFGGSSYNEQFF. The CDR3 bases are TGTGCCAGCAGCCGCTTCGGGGGTAGCTCCTACAATGAGCAGTTCTTC.

CDR3 DNA: TGTGCCAGCAGCTCAGGGGGGGTGAACACTGAAGCTTTCTTT. This sequence encodes CASSSGGVNTEAFF. The chain uses TRBV28 and TRBJ1-1, with 7 positions matching TRBD1. Germline assignment: CDR1 MDHEN and CDR2 SYDVKM. Germline trimming cut 6 bases from V and 0 bases from J; bases unmatched to any gene: 4. The CDR3 runs 14 residues.

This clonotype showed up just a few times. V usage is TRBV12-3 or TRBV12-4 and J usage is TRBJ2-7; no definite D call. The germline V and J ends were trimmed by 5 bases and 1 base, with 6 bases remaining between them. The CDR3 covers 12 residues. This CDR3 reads CASSPVSYEQYF. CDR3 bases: TGTGCCAGCAGTCCCGTTTCCTACGAGCAGTACTTC.